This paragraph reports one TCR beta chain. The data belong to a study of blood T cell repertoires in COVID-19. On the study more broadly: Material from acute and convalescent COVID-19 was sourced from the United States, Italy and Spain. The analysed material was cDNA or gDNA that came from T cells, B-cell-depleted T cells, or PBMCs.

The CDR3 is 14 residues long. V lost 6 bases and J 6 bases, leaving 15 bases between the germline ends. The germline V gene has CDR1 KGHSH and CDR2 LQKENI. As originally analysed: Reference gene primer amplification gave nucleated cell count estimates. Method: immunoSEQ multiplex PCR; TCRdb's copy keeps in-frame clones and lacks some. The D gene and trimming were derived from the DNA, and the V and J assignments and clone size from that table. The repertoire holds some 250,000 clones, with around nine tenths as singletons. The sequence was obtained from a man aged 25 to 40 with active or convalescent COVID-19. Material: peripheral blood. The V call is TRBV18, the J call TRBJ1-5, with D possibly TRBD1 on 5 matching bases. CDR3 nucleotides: TGTGCCAGCTCCGGGGGGTACAAGGTTCAGCCCCAGCATTTT. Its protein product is CASSGGYKVQPQHF. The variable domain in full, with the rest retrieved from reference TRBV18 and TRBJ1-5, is NAGVMQNPRHLVRRRGQEARLRCSPMKGHSHVYWYRQLPEEGLKFMVYLQKENIIDESGMPKERFSAEFPKEGPSILRIQQVVRGDSAAYFCASSGGYKVQPQHFGDGTRLSIL.